Here is one T cell receptor (beta chain) with its context. The data stem from a study of technical replicates of blood from a few donors. Clones were sequenced by immunoSEQ multiplex PCR, and TCRdb holds only the in-frame ones, with some missing. The repertoire has some 96,000 clones, 90% to 96% of them found once; the top ten carry around 0.24%. J gave up 8 bases and V 5 bases, and 11 bases lay outside the gene matches. CDR1 and CDR2 from the germline V gene are MNHEY and SMNVEV (reference sequence). CDR3 length: 15 amino acids. This TCR came from a human donor in good health. Specimen: T cells isolated from PBMCs. The chain employs TRBV27 and TRBJ2-1; 8 bases are a match to TRBD2. The CDR3 bases are TGTGCCAGCAGTACCAGCGGGAGAAGTTCCGATGAGCAGTTCTTC. Its translation is CASSTSGRSSDEQFF.